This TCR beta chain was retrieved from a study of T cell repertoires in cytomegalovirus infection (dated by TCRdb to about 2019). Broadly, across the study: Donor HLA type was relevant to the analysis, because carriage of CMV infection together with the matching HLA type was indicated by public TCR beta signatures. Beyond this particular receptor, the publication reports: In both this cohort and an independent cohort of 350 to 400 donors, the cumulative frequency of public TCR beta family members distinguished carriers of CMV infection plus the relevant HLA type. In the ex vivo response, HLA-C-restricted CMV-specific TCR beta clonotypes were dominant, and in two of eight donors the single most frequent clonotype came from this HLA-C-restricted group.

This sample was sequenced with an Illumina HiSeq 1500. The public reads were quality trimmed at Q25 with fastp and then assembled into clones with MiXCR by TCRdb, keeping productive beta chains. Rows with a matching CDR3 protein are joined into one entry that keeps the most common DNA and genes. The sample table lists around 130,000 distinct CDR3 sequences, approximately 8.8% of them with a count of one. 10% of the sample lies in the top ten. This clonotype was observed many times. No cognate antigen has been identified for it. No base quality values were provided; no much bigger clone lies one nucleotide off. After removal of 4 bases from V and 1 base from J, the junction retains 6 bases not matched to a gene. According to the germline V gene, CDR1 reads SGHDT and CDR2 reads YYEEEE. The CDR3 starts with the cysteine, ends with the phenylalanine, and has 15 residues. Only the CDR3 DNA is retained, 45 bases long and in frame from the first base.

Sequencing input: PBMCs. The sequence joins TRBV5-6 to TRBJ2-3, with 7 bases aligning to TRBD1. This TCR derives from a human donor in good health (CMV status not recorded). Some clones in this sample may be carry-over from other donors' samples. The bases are TGTGCCAGCAGCAAACCGGGACAGCGCACAGATACGCAGTATTTT. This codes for CASSKPGQRTDTQYF.